The 8 T cell receptor beta chains given below trace back to one sample, sequenced in a study of CXCR3-negative and CXCR3-positive naive CD8 T cells. Preparation of TRB cDNA libraries relied on 5' RACE carrying UMI labels. TCRdb reprocessed the 5' RACE reads; each CDR3 protein has one entry and no DNA is given. Its listing shows roughly 120,000 distinct CDR3 sequences. Their target antigens are unknown. Regarding the study as a whole: CXCR3-expressing naive cells carried TRB CDR3s more hydrophobic than those of CXCR3-negative naive cells.

The sequenced material came from naive CXCR3+ CD8+ T cells from blood. Subset specified: CD45RO-CCR7+CD27+CD95- naive CD8+ T cells expressing CXCR3 (TNR3+). These receptors were taken from a human donor in good health. Some clones in this sample may be carry-over from other donors' samples.

V is TRBV6-5 and J is TRBJ2-2; the D call of TRBD1 rests on TCRdb alone, since no DNA is present to check it. This CDR3 comprises 13 residues. Per the germline V gene, CDR1 is MNHEY and CDR2 is SVGAGI. This CDR3 is CASSPEGAGELFF.

The V call is TRBV27, the J call TRBJ2-4; with no DNA, the TCRdb D assignment of TRBD1 cannot be verified. The CDR3 is made up of 15 amino acids. The V gene's germline CDR1 is MNHEY and CDR2 SMNVEV (reference sequence). CDR3 residues: CASSLLGGTKNIQYF.

V usage is TRBV11-3 and J usage is TRBJ1-1. The CDR3 totals 13 residues. CDR1 and CDR2 from the germline V gene are SGHNT and YENEEA. CDR3 sequence reads: CASSFGSLDEAFF.

The CDR3 reads CASSLGGFTEAFF. The chain recombines TRBV7-2 with TRBJ1-1. Germline CDR1 is SGHTA and CDR2 is FQGNSA. This CDR3 is built from 13 residues.

The rearrangement links TRBV27 to TRBJ1-5. Germline CDR1 reads MNHEY; CDR2 reads SMNVEV (reference sequence). CDR3 length: 14 amino acids. The CDR3 sequence: CASSSEVGFQPQHF.

This rearrangement joins TRBV7-3 to TRBJ2-2; no DNA is available, so the TRBD2 call from TCRdb remains unchecked. Germline values: CDR1 SGHTA, CDR2 FQGTGA. The CDR3 is 16 residues long. CDR3 amino acids: CASSPVPSSVAGELFF.

The rearrangement links TRBV7-2 to TRBJ1-1; TCRdb gives TRBD1 as the D gene, but with no DNA this cannot be confirmed. The CDR3 loop spans 14 amino acids. CDR1 and CDR2 (germline): SGHTA, FQGNSA. The CDR3 protein is CASSRRGANTEAFF.

CDR3 in amino acids: CASSMQVFRTDTQYF. J is TRBJ2-3 and V is TRBV28. Germline V gene data show CDR1 as MDHEN and CDR2 as SYDVKM. The CDR3 has 15 residues.